The source of this T cell receptor beta chain is a study of T-cell memory formation after mild COVID-19. Notes on the study in general: Contracting CD8+ clones were enriched in EMRA, CD4+ mainly in CM and EM. Contracting clones, day 15 to 85, had balanced CD4/CD8, and later expanders favored CD4+. The authors did not confirm SARS-CoV-2 specificity of second-wave clones peaking day 37.

TCRdb passed the 5' RACE reads through MiXCR, listing each CDR3 protein once. The sample carries 150,000 to 200,000 distinct CDR3 sequences, about 14% recorded once. Trimming removed 3 bases from V and 0 bases from J, with 11 bases in between. The CDR3 contains 15 residues. Germline V gene lookup returns CDR1 GTSNPN and CDR2 SVGIG (reference sequence). To note about this clonotype: Its cognate antigen is unknown.

The TCR was taken from an adult woman who had mild COVID-19 (a few samples of this study predate the infection). Cell type and time point are not known. The J gene is TRBJ2-2, the V gene TRBV30, with D perhaps TRBD2 (6 bases). The sample taken for sequencing was PBMCs or a T cell subset sorted from them (not recorded which). CDR3 DNA: TGTGCCTGGAGGAGGGGCGGGACGAACACCGGGGAGCTGTTTTTT. Protein product: CAWRRGGTNTGELFF. Full variable domain (remainder filled in from reference TRBV30 and TRBJ2-2): SQTIHQWPATLVQPVGSPLSLECTVEGTSNPNLYWYRQAAGRGLQLLFYSVGIGQISSEVPQNLSASRPQDRQFILSSKKLLLSDSGFYLCAWRRGGTNTGELFFGEGSRLTVL.